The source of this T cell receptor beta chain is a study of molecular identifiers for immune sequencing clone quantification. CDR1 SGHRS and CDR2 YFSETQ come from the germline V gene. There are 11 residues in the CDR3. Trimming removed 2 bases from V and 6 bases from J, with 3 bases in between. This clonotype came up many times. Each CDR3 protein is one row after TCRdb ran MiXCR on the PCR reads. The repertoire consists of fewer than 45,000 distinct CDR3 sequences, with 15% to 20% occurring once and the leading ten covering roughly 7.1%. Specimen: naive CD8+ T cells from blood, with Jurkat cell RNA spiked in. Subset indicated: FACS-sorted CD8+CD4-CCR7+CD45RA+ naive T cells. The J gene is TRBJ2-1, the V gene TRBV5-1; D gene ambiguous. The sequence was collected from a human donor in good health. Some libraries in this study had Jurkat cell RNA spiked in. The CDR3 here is CASSFINEQFF. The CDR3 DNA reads TGCGCCAGCAGCTTTATCAATGAGCAGTTCTTC.